The clone carrying this TCR beta chain was recorded only once. What it binds is unknown. These data belong to a study of human versus mouse CDR3 diversity and MHC coevolution. Study summary: immunoSEQ was reported to reach one in 200,000 T cells sensitivity. General study points: Mice had fewer CDR3 deletions and insertions than humans on average.

Per the germline V gene, CDR1 is MGHDK and CDR2 is SYGVNS. Trimming left V 4 bases short and J 3 bases short, with 10 bases between. This CDR3 region has 13 residues. The table came from immunoSEQ multiplex PCR; TCRdb's copy has only in-frame clones and leaves some out. The sample comprises some 82,000 clones, about 94% of which are singletons, and about 1.5% rests with the top ten. The chain links TRBV25-1 to TRBJ2-7; D perhaps matches TRBD1 (6 bases). This TCR was sampled from a person aged 30-69 years in good health. The sequenced material came from naive CD4+ T cells from blood. Documented subset: CD45RO-negative CD62L-positive naive CD4 T cells. The CDR3 DNA follows: TGTGCCAGCAGTGCTACAGGGAGCTACGAGCAGTACTTC. As protein: CASSATGSYEQYF.